The TCR beta chain under discussion was sequenced for a study of long-term antiretroviral therapy in people with HIV. Samples were assayed with immunoSEQ v3.0 at survey level. Here immunoSEQ multiplex PCR was the method, and the copy in TCRdb shows in-frame clones only, minus some. There are 35,000 or so clones in the sample; approximately 84% occur only once, and 4.8% lies in the top ten. Germline V gives CDR1 SGHDT, CDR2 YYEEEE. J lost 3 bases, V lost 4 bases, and 19 bases had no gene match. This CDR3 spans 19 amino acids. The TCR sequence derives from a woman in her thirties with HIV. The input for sequencing was unsorted PBMCs, taken 2.7 to 2.9 years before starting antiretroviral therapy. V is TRBV5-6 and J is TRBJ2-5, with 9 nucleotides matching TRBD1. The CDR3 is CASSGRDNRGPLFEETQYF. CDR3 DNA: TGTGCCAGCAGCGGGAGGGATAACAGGGGGCCTCTTTTCGAAGAGACCCAGTACTTC.